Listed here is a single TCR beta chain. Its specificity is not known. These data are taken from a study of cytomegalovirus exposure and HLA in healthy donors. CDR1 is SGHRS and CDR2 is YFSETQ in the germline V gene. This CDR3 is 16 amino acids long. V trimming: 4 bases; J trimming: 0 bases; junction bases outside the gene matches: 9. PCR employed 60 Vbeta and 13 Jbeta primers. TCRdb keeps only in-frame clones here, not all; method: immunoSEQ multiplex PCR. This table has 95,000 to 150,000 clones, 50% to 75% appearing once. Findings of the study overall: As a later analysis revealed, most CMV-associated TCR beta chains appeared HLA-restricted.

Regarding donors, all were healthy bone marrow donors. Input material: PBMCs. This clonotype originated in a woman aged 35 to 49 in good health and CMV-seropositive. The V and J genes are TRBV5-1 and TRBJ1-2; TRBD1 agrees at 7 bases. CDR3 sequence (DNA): TGCGCCAGCAGCGAGCCCGACAGGGTTGCTAACTATGGCTACACCTTC. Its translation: CASSEPDRVANYGYTF.